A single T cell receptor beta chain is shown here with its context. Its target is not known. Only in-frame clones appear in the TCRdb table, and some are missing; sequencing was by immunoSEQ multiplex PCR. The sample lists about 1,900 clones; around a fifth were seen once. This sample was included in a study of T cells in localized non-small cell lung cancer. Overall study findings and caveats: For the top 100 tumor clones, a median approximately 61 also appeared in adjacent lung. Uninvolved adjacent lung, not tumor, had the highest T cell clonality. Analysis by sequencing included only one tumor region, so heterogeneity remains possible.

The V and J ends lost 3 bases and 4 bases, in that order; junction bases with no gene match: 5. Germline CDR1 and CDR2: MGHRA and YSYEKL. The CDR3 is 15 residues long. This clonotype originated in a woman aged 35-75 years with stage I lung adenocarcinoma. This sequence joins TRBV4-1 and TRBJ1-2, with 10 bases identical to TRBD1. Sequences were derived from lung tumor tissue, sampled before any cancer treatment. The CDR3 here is CASSQGTGVSYGYTF. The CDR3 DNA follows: TGCGCCAGCAGCCAGGGGACAGGGGTATCCTATGGCTACACCTTC.